This T cell receptor beta chain derives from a study of blood T cell repertoires in COVID-19. Overall study context: The United States, Italy and Spain provided the acute and convalescent COVID-19 samples. From T cells, B-cell-depleted T cells, or PBMCs came the material, which was cDNA or gDNA.

This clone has just a few counts. In the original workflow: Nucleated cell counts were estimated from reference gene primer amplification. Here immunoSEQ multiplex PCR was the method, and the copy in TCRdb shows in-frame clones only, minus some. The V and J calls and clone size come from that table; D and trimming were worked out from the DNA. The table has approximately 160,000 clones, over 75% seen once. The CDR3 spans 16 residues. Germline V CDR1 and CDR2: SNHLY, FYNNEI. V lost 0 bases to trimming and J lost 4 bases, with 13 bases between them. The sequence was collected from a woman between 50 and 59 years old who had recovered from COVID-19. Sequencing input: PBMCs or T cells enriched from blood (not recorded which). The chain couples TRBV2 to TRBJ2-4, with D possibly being TRBD2 (6 bases). The CDR3 loop reads CASSEAASAGKNIQYF. CDR3 in DNA: TGTGCCAGCAGTGAAGCAGCTAGCGCGGGGAAAAACATTCAGTACTTC.